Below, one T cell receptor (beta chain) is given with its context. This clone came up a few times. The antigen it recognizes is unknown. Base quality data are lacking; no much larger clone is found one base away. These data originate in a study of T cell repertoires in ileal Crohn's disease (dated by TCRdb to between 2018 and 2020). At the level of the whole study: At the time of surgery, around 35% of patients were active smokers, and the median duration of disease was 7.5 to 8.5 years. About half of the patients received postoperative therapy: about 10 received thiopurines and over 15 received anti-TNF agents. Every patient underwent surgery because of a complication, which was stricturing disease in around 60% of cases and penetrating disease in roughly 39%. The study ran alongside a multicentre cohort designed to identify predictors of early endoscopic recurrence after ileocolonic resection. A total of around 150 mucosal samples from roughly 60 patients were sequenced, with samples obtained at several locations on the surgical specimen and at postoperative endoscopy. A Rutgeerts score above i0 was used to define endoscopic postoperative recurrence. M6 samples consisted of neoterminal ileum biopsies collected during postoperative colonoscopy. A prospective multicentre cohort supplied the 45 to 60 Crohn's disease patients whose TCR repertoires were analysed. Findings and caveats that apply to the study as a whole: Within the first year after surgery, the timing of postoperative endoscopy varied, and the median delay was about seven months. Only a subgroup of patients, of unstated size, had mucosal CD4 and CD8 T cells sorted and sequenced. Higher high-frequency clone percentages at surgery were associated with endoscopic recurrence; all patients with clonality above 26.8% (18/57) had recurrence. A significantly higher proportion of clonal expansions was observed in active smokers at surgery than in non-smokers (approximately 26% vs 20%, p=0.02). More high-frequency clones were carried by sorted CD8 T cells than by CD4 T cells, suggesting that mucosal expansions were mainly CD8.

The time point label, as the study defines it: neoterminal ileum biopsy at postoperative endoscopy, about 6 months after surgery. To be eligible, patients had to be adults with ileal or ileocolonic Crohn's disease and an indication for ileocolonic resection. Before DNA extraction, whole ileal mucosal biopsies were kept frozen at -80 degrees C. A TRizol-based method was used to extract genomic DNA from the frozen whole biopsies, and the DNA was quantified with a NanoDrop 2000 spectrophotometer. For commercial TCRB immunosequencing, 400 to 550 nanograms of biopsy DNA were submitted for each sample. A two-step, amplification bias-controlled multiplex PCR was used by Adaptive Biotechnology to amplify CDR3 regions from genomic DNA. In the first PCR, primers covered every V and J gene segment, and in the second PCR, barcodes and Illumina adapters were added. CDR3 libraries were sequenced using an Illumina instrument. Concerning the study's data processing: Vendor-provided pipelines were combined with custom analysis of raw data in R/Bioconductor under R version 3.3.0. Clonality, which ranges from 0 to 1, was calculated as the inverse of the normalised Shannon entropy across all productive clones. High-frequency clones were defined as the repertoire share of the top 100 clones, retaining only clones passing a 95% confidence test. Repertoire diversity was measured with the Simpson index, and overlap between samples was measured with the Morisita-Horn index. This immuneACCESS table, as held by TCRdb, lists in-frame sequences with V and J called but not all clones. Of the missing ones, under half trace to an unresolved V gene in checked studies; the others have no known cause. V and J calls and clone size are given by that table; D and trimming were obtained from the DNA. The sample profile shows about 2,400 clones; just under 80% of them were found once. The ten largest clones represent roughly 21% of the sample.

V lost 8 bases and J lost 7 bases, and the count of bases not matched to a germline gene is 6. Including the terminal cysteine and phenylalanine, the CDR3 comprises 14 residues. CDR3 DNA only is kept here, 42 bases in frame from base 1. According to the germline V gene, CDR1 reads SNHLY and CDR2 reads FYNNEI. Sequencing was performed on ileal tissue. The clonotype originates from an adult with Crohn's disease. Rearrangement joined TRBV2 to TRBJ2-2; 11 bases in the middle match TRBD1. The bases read TGTGCCAGCGGGGGGACAGGGGGAATCGGGGAGCTGTTTTTT. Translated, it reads CASGGTGGIGELFF.